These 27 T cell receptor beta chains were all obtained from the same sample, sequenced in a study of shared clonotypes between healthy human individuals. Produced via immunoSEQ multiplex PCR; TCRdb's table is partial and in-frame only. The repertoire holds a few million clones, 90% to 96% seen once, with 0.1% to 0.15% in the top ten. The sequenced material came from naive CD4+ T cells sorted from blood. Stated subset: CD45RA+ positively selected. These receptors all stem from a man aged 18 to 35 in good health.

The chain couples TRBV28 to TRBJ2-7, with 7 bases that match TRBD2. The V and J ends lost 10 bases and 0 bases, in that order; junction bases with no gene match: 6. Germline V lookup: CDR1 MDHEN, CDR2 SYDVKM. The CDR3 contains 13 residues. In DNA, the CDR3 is TGTGCCAACCAAGCGGGGACCTCCTACGAGCAGTACTTC. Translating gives CANQAGTSYEQYF. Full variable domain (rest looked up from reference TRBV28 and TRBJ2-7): DVKVTQSSRYLVKRTGEKVFLECVQDMDHENMFWYRQDPGLGLRLIYFSYDVKMKEKGDIPEGYSVSREKKERFSLILESASTNQTSMYLCANQAGTSYEQYFGPGTRLTVT.

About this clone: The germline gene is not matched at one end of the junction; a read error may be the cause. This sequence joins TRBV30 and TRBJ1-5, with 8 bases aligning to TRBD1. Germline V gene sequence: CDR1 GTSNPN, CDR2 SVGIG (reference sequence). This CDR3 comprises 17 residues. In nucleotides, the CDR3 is TGTGCCCGGAGTGCTAGAGGACAGGGCATGTATAGTCAGCCCCAGCATTTT. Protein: CARSARGQGMYSQPQHF.

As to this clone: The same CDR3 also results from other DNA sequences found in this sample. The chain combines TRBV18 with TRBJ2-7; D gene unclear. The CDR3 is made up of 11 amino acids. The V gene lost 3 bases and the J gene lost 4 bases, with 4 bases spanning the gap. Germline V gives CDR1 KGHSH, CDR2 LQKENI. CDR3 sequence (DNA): TGTGCCAGCTCACCGGAGTACGAGCAGTACTTC. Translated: CASSPEYEQYF.

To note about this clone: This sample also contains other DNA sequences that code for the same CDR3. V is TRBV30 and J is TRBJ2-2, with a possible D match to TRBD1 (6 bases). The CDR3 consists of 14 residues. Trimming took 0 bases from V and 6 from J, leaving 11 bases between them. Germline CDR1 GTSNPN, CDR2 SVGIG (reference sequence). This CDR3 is CAWSVLRGAGELFF. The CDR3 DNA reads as TGTGCCTGGAGTGTACTCAGGGGCGCCGGGGAGCTGTTTTTT. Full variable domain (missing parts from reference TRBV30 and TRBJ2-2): SQTIHQWPATLVQPVGSPLSLECTVEGTSNPNLYWYRQAAGRGLQLLFYSVGIGQISSEVPQNLSASRPQDRQFILSSKKLLLSDSGFYLCAWSVLRGAGELFFGEGSRLTVL.

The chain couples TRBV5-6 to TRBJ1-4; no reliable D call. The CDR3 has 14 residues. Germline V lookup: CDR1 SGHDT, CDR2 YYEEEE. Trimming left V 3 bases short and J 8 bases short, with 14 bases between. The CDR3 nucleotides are TGTGCCAGCAGCTCGCCAGGTAGGGAGGAAAAACTGTTTTTT. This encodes CASSSPGREEKLFF.

The CDR3 loop is CASSSQPRLAGGQETQYF. CDR3 nucleotides: TGTGCCAGCAGCTCACAACCCAGACTAGCGGGGGGCCAAGAGACCCAGTACTTC. This chain joins TRBV7-3 and TRBJ2-5, with TRBD2 matching over 13 bases. The CDR3 is 18 amino acids. Germline V lookup: CDR1 SGHTA, CDR2 FQGTGA. Losses at the gene ends were 4 bases for V and 1 base for J; bases not matched to a gene: 9.

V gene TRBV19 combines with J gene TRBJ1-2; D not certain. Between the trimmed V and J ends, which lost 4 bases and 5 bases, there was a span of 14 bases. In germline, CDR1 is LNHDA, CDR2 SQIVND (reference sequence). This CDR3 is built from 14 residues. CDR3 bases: TGTGCCAGTAGTACGGCCCCCAACGTTTATGGCTACACCTTC. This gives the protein CASSTAPNVYGYTF.

CDR3 sequence (DNA): TGTGCCAGCAAACGAGGGGGCATTGTGAACACTGAAGCTTTCTTT. It translates to CASKRGGIVNTEAFF. The chain joins TRBV6-1 to TRBJ1-1, with 7 bases aligning to TRBD1. This CDR3 spans 15 amino acids. V lost 7 bases and J lost 0; bases outside the gene matches: 8. Germline values: CDR1 MNHNS, CDR2 SASEGT.

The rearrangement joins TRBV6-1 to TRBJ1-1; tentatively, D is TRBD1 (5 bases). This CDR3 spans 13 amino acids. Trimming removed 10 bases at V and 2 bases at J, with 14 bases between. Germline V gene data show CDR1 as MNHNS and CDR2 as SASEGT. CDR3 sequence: CATFPGFNTEAFF. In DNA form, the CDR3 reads TGTGCCACCTTCCCAGGGTTCAACACTGAAGCTTTCTTT.

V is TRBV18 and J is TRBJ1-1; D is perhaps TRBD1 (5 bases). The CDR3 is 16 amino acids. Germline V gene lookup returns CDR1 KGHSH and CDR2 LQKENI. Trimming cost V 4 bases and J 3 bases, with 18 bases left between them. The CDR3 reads CASSLSTGMGYTEAFF. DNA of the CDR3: TGTGCCAGCTCACTGAGCACAGGTATGGGGTACACTGAAGCTTTCTTT.

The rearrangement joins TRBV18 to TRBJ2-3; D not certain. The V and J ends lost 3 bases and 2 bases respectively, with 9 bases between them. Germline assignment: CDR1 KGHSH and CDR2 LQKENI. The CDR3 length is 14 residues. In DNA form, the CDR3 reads TGTGCCAGCTCACCGAGGCGGTTCACAGATACGCAGTATTTT. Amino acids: CASSPRRFTDTQYF.

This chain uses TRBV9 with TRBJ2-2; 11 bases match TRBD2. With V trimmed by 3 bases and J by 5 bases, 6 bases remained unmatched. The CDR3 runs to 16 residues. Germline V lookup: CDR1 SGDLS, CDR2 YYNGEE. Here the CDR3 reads CASSDSGGAYTGELFF. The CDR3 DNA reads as TGTGCCAGCAGCGATAGCGGGGGGGCCTATACCGGGGAGCTGTTTTTT.

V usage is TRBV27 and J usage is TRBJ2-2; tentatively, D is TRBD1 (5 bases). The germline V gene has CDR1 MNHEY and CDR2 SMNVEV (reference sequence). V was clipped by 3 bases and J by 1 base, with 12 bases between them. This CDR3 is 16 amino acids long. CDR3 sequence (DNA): TGTGCCAGCAGTTTCAAAGGACACTTGAACACCGGGGAGCTGTTTTTT. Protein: CASSFKGHLNTGELFF.

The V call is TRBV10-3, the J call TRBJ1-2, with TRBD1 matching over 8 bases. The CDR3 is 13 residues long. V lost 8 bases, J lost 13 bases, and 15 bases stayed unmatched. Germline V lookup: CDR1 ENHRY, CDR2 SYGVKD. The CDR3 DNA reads TGTGCCATCGCCTCCCGGACAGGGAGCGATACCACCTTC. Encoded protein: CAIASRTGSDTTF.

The CDR3 DNA reads TGTGCCAGCAGTGGGGGGGGATACGAGCAGTACTTC. As protein: CASSGGGYEQYF. The chain combines TRBV6-1 with TRBJ2-7; 7 positions agree with TRBD2. V shed 4 bases, J shed 4 bases, and the junction held 1 base outside the gene matches. The CDR3 loop spans 12 amino acids. Germline V lookup: CDR1 MNHNS, CDR2 SASEGT.

This CDR3 is CSAREAGENEQYF. The CDR3 nucleotides read TGCAGCGCACGAGAGGCAGGGGAGAACGAGCAGTACTTC. The V gene is TRBV29-1, the J gene TRBJ2-7, with a tentative D call TRBD1 (6 bases). The CDR3 covers 13 residues. V was shortened by 7 bases and J by 5 bases, with 18 bases between the two germline ends. Germline lookup yields CDR1 SQVTM and CDR2 ANQGSEA.

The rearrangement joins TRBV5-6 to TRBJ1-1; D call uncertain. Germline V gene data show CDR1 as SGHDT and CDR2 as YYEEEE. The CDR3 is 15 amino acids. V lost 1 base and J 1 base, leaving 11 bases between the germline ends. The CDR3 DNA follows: TGTGCCAGCAGCTTGTTGCGATGGGAGAACACTGAAGCTTTCTTT. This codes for CASSLLRWENTEAFF.

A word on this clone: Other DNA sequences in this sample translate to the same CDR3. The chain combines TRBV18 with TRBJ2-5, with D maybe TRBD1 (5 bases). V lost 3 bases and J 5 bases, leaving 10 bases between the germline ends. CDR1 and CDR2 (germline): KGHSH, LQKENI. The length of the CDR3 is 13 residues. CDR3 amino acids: CASSPPQAETQYF. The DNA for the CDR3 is TGTGCCAGCTCACCCCCACAGGCGGAGACCCAGTACTTC.

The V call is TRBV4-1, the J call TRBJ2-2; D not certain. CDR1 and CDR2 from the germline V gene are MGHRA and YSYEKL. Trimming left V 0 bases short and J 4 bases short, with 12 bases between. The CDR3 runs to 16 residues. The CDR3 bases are TGCGCCAGCAGCCAAGATTCTTGGCAGGCCACCGGGGAGCTGTTTTTT. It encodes CASSQDSWQATGELFF.

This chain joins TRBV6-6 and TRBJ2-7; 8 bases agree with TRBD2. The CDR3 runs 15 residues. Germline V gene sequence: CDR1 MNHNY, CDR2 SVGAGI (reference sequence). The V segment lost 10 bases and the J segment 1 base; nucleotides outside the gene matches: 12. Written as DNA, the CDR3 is TGTGCCACCCGTGCCGGGACTAGGAAATCCTACGAGCAGTACTTC. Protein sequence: CATRAGTRKSYEQYF.

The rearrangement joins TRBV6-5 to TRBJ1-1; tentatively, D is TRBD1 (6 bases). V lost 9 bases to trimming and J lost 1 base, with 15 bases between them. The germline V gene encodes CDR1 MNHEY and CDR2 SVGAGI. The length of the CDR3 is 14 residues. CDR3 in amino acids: CASLQGFANTEAFF. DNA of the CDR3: TGTGCCAGTCTCCAGGGGTTCGCGAACACTGAAGCTTTCTTT.

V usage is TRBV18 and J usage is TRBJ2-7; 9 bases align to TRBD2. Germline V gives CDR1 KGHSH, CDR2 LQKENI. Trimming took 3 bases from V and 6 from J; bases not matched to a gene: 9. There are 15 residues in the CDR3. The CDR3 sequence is CASSPMSSGNLEQYF. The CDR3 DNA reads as TGTGCCAGCTCACCTATGTCTAGCGGGAATCTCGAGCAGTACTTC.

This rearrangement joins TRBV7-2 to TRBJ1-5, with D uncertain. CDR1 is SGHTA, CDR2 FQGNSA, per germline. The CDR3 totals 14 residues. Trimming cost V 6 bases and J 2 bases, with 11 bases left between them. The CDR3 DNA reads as TGTGCCAGCAGTTCCCTTGAAGGCAATCAGCCCCAGCATTTT. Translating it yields CASSSLEGNQPQHF.

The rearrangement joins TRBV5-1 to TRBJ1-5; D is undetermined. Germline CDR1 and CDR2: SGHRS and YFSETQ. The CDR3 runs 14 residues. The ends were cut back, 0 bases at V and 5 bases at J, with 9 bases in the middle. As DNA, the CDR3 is TGCGCCAGCAGCTTGGGGGCCGTGGATCAGCCCCAGCATTTT. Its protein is CASSLGAVDQPQHF.

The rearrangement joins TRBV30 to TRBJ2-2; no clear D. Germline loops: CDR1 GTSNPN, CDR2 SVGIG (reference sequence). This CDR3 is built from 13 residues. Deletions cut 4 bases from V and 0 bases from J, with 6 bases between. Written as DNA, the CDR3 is TGTGCCTGGAATCCTGCGAACACCGGGGAGCTGTTTTTT. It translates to CAWNPANTGELFF.

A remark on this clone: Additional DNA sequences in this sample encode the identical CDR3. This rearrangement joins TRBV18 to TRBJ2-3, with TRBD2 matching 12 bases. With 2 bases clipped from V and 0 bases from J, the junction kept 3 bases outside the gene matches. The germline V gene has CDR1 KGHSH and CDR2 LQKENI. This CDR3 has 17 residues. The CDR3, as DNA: TGTGCCAGCTCACCAATAGGGACTAGCGGGAGCACAGATACGCAGTATTTT. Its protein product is CASSPIGTSGSTDTQYF.

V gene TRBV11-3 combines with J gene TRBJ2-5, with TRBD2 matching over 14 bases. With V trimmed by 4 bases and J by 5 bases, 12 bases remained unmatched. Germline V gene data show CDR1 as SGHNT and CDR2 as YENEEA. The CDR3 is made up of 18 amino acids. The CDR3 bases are TGTGCCAGCAGCTCCGGACCTCGACTAGCGGGAGGGGGTGAGACCCAGTACTTC. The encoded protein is CASSSGPRLAGGGETQYF.